This TCR beta chain was recorded in a study of a mutant IDH1 vaccine in newly diagnosed glioma. Stated time point: week 35, safety follow-up. In the vaccine, a single dose held 300 ug of the mutant IDH1 20-mer peptide, along with topical imiquimod. Germline V gene data show CDR1 as LNHDA and CDR2 as SQIVND (reference sequence). V lost 5 bases, J lost 9 bases, and 2 bases stayed unmatched. This CDR3 spans 13 amino acids. The table came from immunoSEQ multiplex PCR; TCRdb's copy has only in-frame clones and leaves some out. Of some 44,000 clones in the sample, roughly four fifths were seen once. For this clone: The antigen is unknown.

V is TRBV19 and J is TRBJ1-6; 9 bases are shared with TRBD1. Sequencing was performed on PBMCs, taken from a glioma patient whose treatment included an IDH1 peptide vaccine. This TCR was recovered from a woman between 50 and 59 years old with glioma. CDR3 amino acids: CASSGTGRSPLHF. CDR3 coding DNA: TGTGCCAGTAGTGGGACAGGGCGTTCACCCCTCCACTTT.